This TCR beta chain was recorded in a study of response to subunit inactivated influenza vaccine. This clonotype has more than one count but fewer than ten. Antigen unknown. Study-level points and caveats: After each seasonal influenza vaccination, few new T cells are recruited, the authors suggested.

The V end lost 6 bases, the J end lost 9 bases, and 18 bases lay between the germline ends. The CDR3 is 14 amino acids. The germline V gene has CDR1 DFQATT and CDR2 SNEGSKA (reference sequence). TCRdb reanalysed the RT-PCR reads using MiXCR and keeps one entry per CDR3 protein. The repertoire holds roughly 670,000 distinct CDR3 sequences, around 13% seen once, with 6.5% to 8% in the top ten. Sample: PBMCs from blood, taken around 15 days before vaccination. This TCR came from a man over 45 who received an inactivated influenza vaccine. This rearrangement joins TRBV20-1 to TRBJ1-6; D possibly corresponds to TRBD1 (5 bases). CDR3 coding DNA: TGCAGTGCCGTGGCTCGCACCGGGGCTTCACCCCTCCACTTT. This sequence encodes CSAVARTGASPLHF.